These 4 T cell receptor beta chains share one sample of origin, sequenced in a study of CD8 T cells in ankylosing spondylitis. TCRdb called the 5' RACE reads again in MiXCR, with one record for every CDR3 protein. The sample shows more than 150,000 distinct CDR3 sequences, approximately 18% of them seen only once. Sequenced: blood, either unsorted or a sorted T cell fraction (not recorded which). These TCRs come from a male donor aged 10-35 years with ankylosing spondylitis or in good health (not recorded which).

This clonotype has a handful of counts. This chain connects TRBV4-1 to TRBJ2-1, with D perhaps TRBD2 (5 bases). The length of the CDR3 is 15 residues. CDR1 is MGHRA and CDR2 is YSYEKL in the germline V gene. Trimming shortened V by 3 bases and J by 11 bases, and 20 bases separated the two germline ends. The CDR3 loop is CASSQEDHAENKQFF. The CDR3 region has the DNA TGCGCCAGCAGCCAGGAGGACCACGCCGAAAATAAGCAGTTCTTC.

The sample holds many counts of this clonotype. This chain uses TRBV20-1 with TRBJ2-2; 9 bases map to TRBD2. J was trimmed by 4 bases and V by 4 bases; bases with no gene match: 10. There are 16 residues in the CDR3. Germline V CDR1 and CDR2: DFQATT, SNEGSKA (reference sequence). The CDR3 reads CSANSGAGGSTGELFF. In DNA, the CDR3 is TGCAGTGCTAATAGCGGAGCGGGAGGTAGCACCGGGGAGCTGTTTTTT.

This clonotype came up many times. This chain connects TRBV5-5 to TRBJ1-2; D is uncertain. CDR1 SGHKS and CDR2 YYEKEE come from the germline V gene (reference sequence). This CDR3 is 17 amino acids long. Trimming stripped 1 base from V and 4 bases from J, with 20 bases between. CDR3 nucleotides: TGTGCCAGCAGCTTGTCCTGGCAGCCCCCCGGCTCCTATGGCTACACCTTC. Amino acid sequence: CASSLSWQPPGSYGYTF.

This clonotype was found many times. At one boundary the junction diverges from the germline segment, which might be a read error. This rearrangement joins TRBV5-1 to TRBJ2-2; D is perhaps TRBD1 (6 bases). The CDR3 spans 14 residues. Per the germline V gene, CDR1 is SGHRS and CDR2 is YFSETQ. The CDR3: CASSLQGNTGELFF. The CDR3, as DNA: TGTGCCAGCAGTTTACAGGGGAACACCGGGGAGCTGTTTTTT. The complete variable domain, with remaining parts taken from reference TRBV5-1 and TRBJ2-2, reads KAGVTQTPRYLIKTRGQQVTLSCSPISGHRSVSWYQQTPGQGLQFLFEYFSETQRNKGNFPGRFSGRQFSNSRSEMNVSTLELGDSALYLCASSLQGNTGELFFGEGSRLTVL.